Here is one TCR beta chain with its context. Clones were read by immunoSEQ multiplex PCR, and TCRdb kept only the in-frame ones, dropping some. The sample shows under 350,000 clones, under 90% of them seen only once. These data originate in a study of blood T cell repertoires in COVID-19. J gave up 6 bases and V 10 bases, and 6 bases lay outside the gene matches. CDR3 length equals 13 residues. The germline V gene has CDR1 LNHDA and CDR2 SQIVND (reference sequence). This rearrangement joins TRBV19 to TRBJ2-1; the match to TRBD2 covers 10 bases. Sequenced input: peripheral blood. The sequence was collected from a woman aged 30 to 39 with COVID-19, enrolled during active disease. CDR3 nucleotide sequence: TGTGCCACCCTACAGCGGGGGGGCAATGAGCAGTTCTTC. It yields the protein CATLQRGGNEQFF.